The clone carrying this T cell receptor (beta chain) was detected ten times or more. Its antigen remains unknown. This sample stems from a study of T cells in Graves' hyperthyroidism and ophthalmopathy. The CDR3 has 14 residues. Germline-derived CDR1 and CDR2 are SGDLS and YYNGEE. Trimming cost V 3 bases and J 0 bases, with 9 bases left between them. Study results and caveats: Before onset, ophthalmopathy was predicted by the model a median roughly 6.8 months earlier. A model of 13 V-J pairs discriminated ophthalmopathy from stable hyperthyroidism.

The investigators amplified TCR beta CDR3 regions from RNA transcripts. HTBI primers drove first-round RT-PCR of the TCR CDR3. TCRdb passed the multiplex PCR reads through MiXCR, listing each CDR3 protein once. The sample consists of 800,000 or so distinct CDR3 sequences, roughly 40% of them appearing once. The sequence derives from a man between 18 and 29 years old with Graves' hyperthyroidism. The sequenced material came from blood. V usage is TRBV9 and J usage is TRBJ1-2; possible D gene TRBD1, 6 bases. The CDR3 loop reads CASSGGQTNYGYTF. The CDR3, as DNA: TGTGCCAGCAGCGGCGGACAGACTAACTATGGCTACACCTTC.